Below, 18 T cell receptor beta chains from the same sample are listed, as sequenced in a study of cytomegalovirus exposure and HLA in healthy donors. Researchers ran the PCR with 60 Vbeta and 13 Jbeta primers. Sequencing was performed with immunoSEQ multiplex PCR; in TCRdb, only in-frame clones are kept and a portion is missing. The profile shows 150,000 to 170,000 clones, approximately 72% of them singletons. The sequencing sample was made of PBMCs. The origin of the receptors is a man between 18 and 29 years old in good health and CMV-seronegative.

The gene calls are TRBV28 and TRBJ2-5; TRBD2 aligns across 11 bases. There are 15 residues in the CDR3. Unmatched junction bases numbered 6, after V lost 6 bases and J lost 3 bases. In germline, CDR1 is MDHEN, CDR2 SYDVKM. The CDR3 sequence is CASRNSGRAEETQYF. The CDR3 DNA is TGTGCCAGCAGAAATAGCGGGAGGGCCGAAGAGACCCAGTACTTC. Drawing the rest from reference TRBV28 and TRBJ2-5, the complete variable domain is DVKVTQSSRYLVKRTGEKVFLECVQDMDHENMFWYRQDPGLGLRLIYFSYDVKMKEKGDIPEGYSVSREKKERFSLILESASTNQTSMYLCASRNSGRAEETQYFGPGTRLLVL.

V and J are TRBV5-6 and TRBJ1-2, with a possible D match to TRBD1 (6 bases). Germline CDR1 SGHDT, CDR2 YYEEEE. V lost 4 bases to trimming and J lost 4 bases, with 17 bases between them. The CDR3 is 15 residues long. For the CDR3, the DNA is TGTGCCAGCAGCCAATGGGACATCGGGCGCTATGGCTACACCTTC. Translating it yields CASSQWDIGRYGYTF.

The chain carries TRBV7-2 and TRBJ1-5; 8 nucleotides match TRBD1. V lost 1 base to trimming and J lost 6 bases; unmatched junction nucleotides: 5. CDR3 size: 15 residues. Germline V gene sequence: CDR1 SGHTA, CDR2 FQGNSA. The CDR3 is CASSLEGQVFQPQHF. CDR3 nucleotide sequence: TGTGCCAGCAGCTTAGAGGGACAGGTTTTTCAGCCCCAGCATTTT.

The genes are TRBV5-4 and TRBJ2-1; no clear D. Germline V gene sequence: CDR1 SGHNT, CDR2 YYREEE (reference sequence). CDR3 size: 9 residues. V was pared by 4 bases and J by 15 bases, with 8 bases between. CDR3 DNA sequence: TGTGCCAGCAGCCCCCTGGCGTTCTTC. Protein product: CASSPLAFF.

V usage is TRBV27 and J usage is TRBJ1-2; D ambiguous. Germline V gene data show CDR1 as MNHEY and CDR2 as SMNVEV (reference sequence). CDR3 length: 16 residues. V dropped 3 bases and J dropped 4 bases, with 18 bases sitting between them. The CDR3 coding sequence is TGTGCCAGCAGTTTTCTCCCACGAGGAAGGAGCTATGGCTACACCTTC. Translation gives CASSFLPRGRSYGYTF.

The rearrangement links TRBV9 to TRBJ2-5, with 10 bases that match TRBD2. The V gene end was trimmed by 3 bases and the J gene end by 4 bases; junction bases not matched to a gene: 6. Looked up from germline, CDR1 is SGDLS and CDR2 is YYNGEE. This CDR3 contains 15 residues. In DNA, the CDR3 is TGTGCCAGCAGCGACCCTAGCGGGAGCTTAGAGACCCAGTACTTC. Its translation: CASSDPSGSLETQYF.

J is TRBJ2-7 and V is TRBV7-8; TRBD2 matches at 10 bases. J was trimmed by 4 bases and V by 7 bases; bases with no gene match: 10. The CDR3 is 15 amino acids. Germline V CDR1 and CDR2: SGHVS, FQNEAQ. The CDR3 region is CASIPRGTSEYEQYF. DNA of the CDR3: TGTGCCAGCATCCCCCGGGGGACTAGCGAGTACGAGCAGTACTTC.

V is TRBV10-3 and J is TRBJ1-3; D is unresolved. Germline CDR1 and CDR2: ENHRY and SYGVKD. The CDR3 spans 14 residues. V shed 5 bases and J shed 1 base, with 9 bases lying between them. DNA for the CDR3: TGTGCCATCAGTAAGGCGGATTCTGGAAACACCATATATTTT. It encodes CAISKADSGNTIYF.

The CDR3: CASSDPGTEAFF. The CDR3 region has the DNA TGTGCCAGCAGTGACCCCGGGACAGAAGCTTTCTTT. The rearrangement joins TRBV6-1 to TRBJ1-1; the D gene is possibly TRBD1 (6 bases). The CDR3 runs to 12 residues. Germline CDR1 MNHNS, CDR2 SASEGT. V was trimmed by 3 bases and J by 8 bases, leaving 10 bases between them.

Only a few counts were recorded for this clone. The V call is TRBV7-2, the J call TRBJ2-7; no clear D gene. Trimming removed 0 bases from V and 0 bases from J, with 6 bases in between. The CDR3 consists of 14 residues. Germline V gives CDR1 SGHTA, CDR2 FQGNSA. This CDR3 reads CASSLAAGSYEQYF. CDR3 in DNA: TGTGCCAGCAGCTTAGCAGCAGGCTCCTACGAGCAGTACTTC.

J is TRBJ1-3 and V is TRBV27; no firm D call. CDR3 length equals 15 residues. Germline assignment: CDR1 MNHEY and CDR2 SMNVEV (reference sequence). Trimming took 7 bases from V and 2 from J, leaving 15 bases between them. In nucleotides, the CDR3 is TGTGCCAGCACCCGGAGCGGGTCCCCTGGAAACACCATATATTTT. Translation: CASTRSGSPGNTIYF.

Details on this clone: In the same sample, other DNA sequences code for this CDR3. This chain joins TRBV2 and TRBJ1-5; maybe TRBD1 (6 bases). Germline lookup yields CDR1 SNHLY and CDR2 FYNNEI. Trimming took 0 bases from V and 4 from J, leaving 7 bases between them. This CDR3 comprises 14 residues. The CDR3 DNA reads as TGTGCCAGCAGTGAAGCAAGGGGGAATCAGCCCCAGCATTTT. Translation: CASSEARGNQPQHF.

J is TRBJ2-7 and V is TRBV12-5; 7 bases map to TRBD2. The CDR3 extends over 14 amino acids. Trimming took 1 base from V and 6 from J; bases not matched to a gene: 6. The germline V gene has CDR1 LGHNT and CDR2 FRNRAP. Written as DNA, the CDR3 is TGTGCTAGTGGTTTGGGCGGACTAGTAGGCGAGCAGTACTTC. Amino acids: CASGLGGLVGEQYF.

This chain uses TRBV7-2 with TRBJ1-3; no definite D call. The CDR3 spans 14 residues. The germline CDR1 and CDR2 sequences are SGHTA and FQGNSA. The ends were cut back, 4 bases at V and 5 bases at J, with 12 bases in the middle. CDR3 amino acids: CASSSWTDRNTIYF. The CDR3 DNA follows: TGTGCCAGCAGCTCCTGGACTGATAGAAACACCATATATTTT.

The chain employs TRBV10-3 and TRBJ2-3; 9 bases fit TRBD1. The CDR3 covers 13 residues. Germline CDR1 is ENHRY and CDR2 is SYGVKD. The J segment lost 5 bases and the V segment lost 9 bases, leaving 6 bases of the junction unmatched. Here the CDR3 reads CAIDRGSGDTQYF. Here the CDR3 DNA reads TGTGCCATAGACAGGGGGTCAGGAGATACGCAGTATTTT.

The V gene is TRBV27, the J gene TRBJ1-5; D gene ambiguous. V was trimmed by 5 bases and J by 5 bases, leaving 19 bases between them. The germline V gene has CDR1 MNHEY and CDR2 SMNVEV (reference sequence). This CDR3 has 16 amino acids. In DNA form, the CDR3 reads TGTGCCAGCAGTAGGATAGGGTCGGGGTCCTATCAGCCCCAGCATTTT. Translated: CASSRIGSGSYQPQHF.

The chain is built from TRBV7-9 and TRBJ2-5; TRBD1 matches at 10 bases. The CDR3 extends over 14 amino acids. V shed 3 bases, J shed 3 bases, and the junction held 1 base outside the gene matches. Germline V CDR1 and CDR2: SEHNR, FQNEAQ (reference sequence). The CDR3 region is CASSLGTGEETQYF. The CDR3 DNA is TGTGCCAGCAGCTTGGGGACAGGGGAAGAGACCCAGTACTTC.

V and J are TRBV28 and TRBJ2-1; 7 bases match TRBD1. Germline CDR1 reads MDHEN; CDR2 reads SYDVKM. V trimming: 6 bases; J trimming: 1 base; junction bases outside the gene matches: 3. This CDR3 is built from 14 residues. The CDR3 is CASRGQVSYNEQFF. The CDR3 DNA sequence: TGTGCCAGCAGAGGACAGGTATCCTACAATGAGCAGTTCTTC.